The 32 T cell receptor beta chains below all came from one sample that was sequenced in a study of response to subunit inactivated influenza vaccine. One entry per CDR3 protein, called by TCRdb with MiXCR from the RT-PCR reads. The sample yields more than 400,000 distinct CDR3 sequences, approximately 11% seen once. This sample comprised PBMCs from blood, obtained around seven weeks after vaccination. The receptors were sampled from a man over 45 who received an inactivated influenza vaccine.

In this sample, this clonotype turned up many times. V usage is TRBV7-8 and J usage is TRBJ1-1; D gene ambiguous. Germline CDR1 SGHVS, CDR2 FQNEAQ. The CDR3 extends over 15 amino acids. V lost 3 bases and J 1 base, leaving 12 bases between the germline ends. CDR3 amino acids: CASSLSDVENTEAFF. CDR3 nucleotides: TGTGCCAGCAGCTTGTCCGACGTGGAGAACACTGAAGCTTTCTTT.

This clonotype occurred a few times. V gene TRBV3-1 combines with J gene TRBJ2-5, with TRBD1 identical over 10 bases. CDR3 length equals 15 residues. CDR1 and CDR2 (germline): LGHDT, YNNKEL (reference sequence). Trimming at V came to 1 base and at J to 3 bases, leaving 2 bases not matched to a gene. The CDR3 spells CASSQGGTGEETQYF. The CDR3 region has the DNA TGTGCCAGCAGCCAAGGCGGGACAGGGGAAGAGACCCAGTACTTC.

The CDR3 loop reads CASSQKGQRITEAFF. In nucleotides, the CDR3 is TGTGCCAGCAGCCAGAAGGGACAGCGGATCACTGAAGCTTTCTTT. The chain recombines TRBV4-2 with TRBJ1-1; 7 bases are a match to TRBD1. The CDR3 contains 15 residues. Germline values: CDR1 LGHNA, CDR2 YNFKEQ. Trimming cost V 3 bases and J 4 bases; bases outside gene matches: 8.

V gene TRBV6-5 combines with J gene TRBJ2-3; 9 nucleotides align to TRBD2. With 0 bases clipped from V and 5 bases from J, the junction kept 6 bases outside the gene matches. The CDR3 length is 16 residues. Germline V gene lookup returns CDR1 MNHEY and CDR2 SVGAGI. CDR3 DNA: TGTGCCAGCAGTTACTCCCTGGTAGCGGGAGAAGATACGCAGTATTTT. It encodes CASSYSLVAGEDTQYF.

This clonotype was seen at least ten times. The chain couples TRBV28 to TRBJ2-4, with D possibly TRBD1 on 5 matching bases. CDR1 is MDHEN and CDR2 is SYDVKM in the germline V gene. Trimming pared 5 bases from V and 0 bases from J, leaving 8 bases between. The CDR3 runs to 14 residues. CDR3 sequence (DNA): TGTGCCAGCAGTCTCCAGGGAGCCAAAAACATTCAGTACTTC. Translated, it gives CASSLQGAKNIQYF.

This chain joins TRBV7-8 and TRBJ2-3; the match to TRBD1 covers 9 bases. Germline values: CDR1 SGHVS, CDR2 FQNEAQ. The length of the CDR3 is 17 residues. The junction had 9 bases not matched to a gene; V was cut back by 2 bases and J by 3 bases. The CDR3 region is CASSLSPGQGPTDTQYF. The CDR3 DNA sequence: TGTGCCAGCAGCTTATCCCCGGGACAGGGACCGACAGATACGCAGTATTTT.

The rearrangement links TRBV4-1 to TRBJ2-2; TRBD2 agrees at 15 bases. The CDR3 totals 20 residues. From germline, CDR1 is MGHRA and CDR2 YSYEKL. Unmatched junction bases numbered 7, after V lost 0 bases and J lost 2 bases. CDR3 residues: CASSQDGGLAGGTNTGELFF. The CDR3 DNA follows: TGCGCCAGCAGCCAAGATGGGGGACTAGCGGGGGGTACCAACACCGGGGAGCTGTTTTTT.

The rearrangement joins TRBV11-3 to TRBJ2-2; a weak D match, TRBD2 (6 bases). Per germline, CDR1 SGHNT and CDR2 YENEEA. V was clipped by 5 bases and J by 8 bases, with 21 bases between them. CDR3 length: 16 amino acids. This chain's CDR3 is CASSPNGWRVNGELFF. The CDR3 nucleotides are TGTGCCAGCAGCCCAAACGGCTGGAGGGTGAATGGGGAGCTGTTTTTT.

This clonotype has more than one count but fewer than ten. The J gene is TRBJ1-2, the V gene TRBV7-2, with a possible D match to TRBD1 (6 bases). This CDR3 comprises 14 residues. The V end was cut by 0 bases, the J end by 5 bases, with 10 bases between. CDR1 and CDR2 from the germline V gene are SGHTA and FQGNSA. As DNA, the CDR3 is TGTGCCAGCAGCTTAGCGCGGGGGGCGTATGGCTACACCTTC. Its protein product is CASSLARGAYGYTF.

The chain combines TRBV5-1 with TRBJ2-7, with 8 bases that match TRBD1. CDR1 is SGHRS and CDR2 is YFSETQ in the germline V gene. The V and J ends lost 3 bases and 4 bases, in that order; junction bases with no gene match: 6. CDR3 length equals 14 residues. Here the CDR3 DNA reads TGCGCCAGCAGCTACGGGAGACAGGGGTACGAGCAGTACTTC. Protein: CASSYGRQGYEQYF.

The chain has TRBV7-2 and TRBJ2-7; perhaps TRBD1 as D (5 bases). Germline V gene lookup returns CDR1 SGHTA and CDR2 FQGNSA. CDR3 length: 16 residues. V lost 1 base and J lost 6, with 19 bases in between. CDR3 coding DNA: TGTGCCAGCAGCTTAGAGGCCAGGGCAAGCTCACGCGAGCAGTACTTC. It translates to CASSLEARASSREQYF.

The V call is TRBV11-2, the J call TRBJ2-3; D might be TRBD2 (6 bases). V dropped 2 bases and J dropped 0 bases, with 15 bases sitting between them. There are 17 residues in the CDR3. Germline CDR1 SGHAT, CDR2 FQNNGV. The CDR3 DNA reads as TGTGCCAGCAGCTTATACTATTCGGGAGCTAGCACAGATACGCAGTATTTT. Translation gives CASSLYYSGASTDTQYF.

The table lists this clonotype with a few counts. The chain carries TRBV29-1 and TRBJ2-5; 8 bases are shared with TRBD1. Germline V gives CDR1 SQVTM, CDR2 ANQGSEA. Trimming cost V 4 bases and J 5 bases; bases outside gene matches: 15. CDR3 length: 16 residues. The CDR3 spells CSVAEFYRGDRETQYF. The DNA of the CDR3 is TGCAGCGTTGCCGAATTCTACAGGGGGGACAGGGAGACCCAGTACTTC.

This clonotype has ten or more counts. The chain is built from TRBV29-1 and TRBJ2-7; D is possibly TRBD1 (6 bases). Germline CDR1 SQVTM, CDR2 ANQGSEA. V gave up 3 bases and J gave up 4 bases, with 13 bases separating them. CDR3 length: 13 residues. As DNA, the CDR3 is TGCAGCGTTGAGGAAACAGGGAGTTACGAGCAGTACTTC. Translated, it gives CSVEETGSYEQYF.

J is TRBJ2-2 and V is TRBV15; the match to TRBD2 covers 8 bases. The CDR3 sequence is 16 residues long. The germline gives CDR1 LNHNV, CDR2 YYDKDF (reference sequence). V trimming: 5 bases; J trimming: 6 bases; junction bases outside the gene matches: 11. The CDR3 loop is CATSLTSGWAAGELFF. The CDR3 region has the DNA TGTGCCACCAGCTTAACTAGCGGATGGGCGGCCGGGGAGCTGTTTTTT.

V is TRBV28 and J is TRBJ2-2; D ambiguous. The V end was cut by 3 bases, the J end by 6 bases, with 11 bases between. CDR3 length: 14 amino acids. CDR1 is MDHEN and CDR2 is SYDVKM in the germline V gene. The CDR3 DNA is TGTGCCAGCAGTTTTCTAGTATGGGCCGGGGAGCTGTTTTTT. Its protein is CASSFLVWAGELFF.

On this clonotype: Germline is not matched at one junction end, which may reflect a read error. The chain employs TRBV20-1 and TRBJ2-3; TRBD2 matches at 7 bases. The length of the CDR3 is 16 residues. Germline values: CDR1 DFQATT, CDR2 SNEGSKA (reference sequence). The CDR3 spells CCARDQQRGSTDTQYF. CDR3 sequence (DNA): TGCTGTGCTAGAGATCAGCAGCGGGGAAGCACAGATACGCAGTATTTT.

The gene calls are TRBV4-3 and TRBJ2-5; D gene ambiguous. CDR3 size: 15 residues. Trimming left V 0 bases short and J 5 bases short, with 13 bases between. Germline V gene sequence: CDR1 LGHNA, CDR2 YSLEER. The CDR3 DNA reads TGCGCCAGCAGCCAAGATGGCGCACCGGCGGAGACCCAGTACTTC. Protein product: CASSQDGAPAETQYF.

This clonotype was seen a few times. The chain has TRBV11-2 and TRBJ1-5; D unclear. The CDR3 spans 14 residues. The ends were cut back, 4 bases at V and 5 bases at J, with 12 bases in the middle. CDR1 SGHAT and CDR2 FQNNGV come from the germline V gene. CDR3 in DNA: TGTGCCAGCAGCTCAGAACCGGTTTATCAGCCCCAGCATTTT. Encoded protein: CASSSEPVYQPQHF.

Only a few counts were recorded for this clonotype. V and J are TRBV5-1 and TRBJ1-1; TRBD1 might be the D (6 bases). Germline V gene sequence: CDR1 SGHRS, CDR2 YFSETQ. The V end was cut by 3 bases, the J end by 4 bases, with 16 bases between. There are 15 residues in the CDR3. Here the CDR3 reads CASSSSRGVGTEAFF. The CDR3, as DNA: TGCGCCAGCAGCTCGTCTAGGGGGGTAGGCACTGAAGCTTTCTTT.

In this sample, this clonotype turned up a few times. The chain uses TRBV12-3 or TRBV12-4 and TRBJ1-6, with D uncertain. Trimming left V 7 bases short and J 4 bases short, with 11 bases between. The CDR3 runs 14 residues. The CDR3 DNA reads as TGTGCCAGCACGCGCTCAGGTTATAATTCACCCCTCCACTTT. It encodes CASTRSGYNSPLHF.

The chain has TRBV11-3 and TRBJ2-1, with D perhaps matching TRBD2 (5 bases). The CDR3 has 14 residues. Trimming cost V 5 bases and J 6 bases, with 14 bases left between them. Germline values: CDR1 SGHNT, CDR2 YENEEA. The CDR3 here is CASSQTLVPNEQFF. The CDR3 DNA sequence: TGTGCCAGCAGCCAAACACTAGTTCCCAATGAGCAGTTCTTC.

The chain recombines TRBV7-8 with TRBJ2-3; 10 bases match TRBD2. Germline trimming cut 4 bases from V and 2 bases from J; bases unmatched to any gene: 6. The CDR3 contains 16 residues. From germline, CDR1 is SGHVS and CDR2 FQNEAQ. The CDR3 DNA sequence: TGTGCCAGCAGCTCCTTTCTAGCGGGGGCCACAGATACGCAGTATTTT. Protein product: CASSSFLAGATDTQYF.

This clonotype showed up just a few times. The chain joins TRBV5-5 to TRBJ1-2, with no clear D. V dropped 0 bases and J dropped 0 bases, with 9 bases sitting between them. The CDR3 spans 15 residues. Germline V lookup: CDR1 SGHKS, CDR2 YYEKEE (reference sequence). CDR3 loop: CASSLDPEANYGYTF. DNA for the CDR3: TGTGCCAGCAGCTTGGATCCAGAAGCTAACTATGGCTACACCTTC. Filled out from reference TRBV5-5 and TRBJ1-2, the complete variable domain reads DAGVTQSPTHLIKTRGQQVTLRCSPISGHKSVSWYQQVLGQGPQFIFQYYEKEERGRGNFPDRFSARQFPNYSSELNVNALLLGDSALYLCASSLDPEANYGYTFGSGTRLTVV.

The CDR3 reads CSFGGRGETQYF. CDR3 DNA sequence: TGCAGCTTCGGAGGGCGTGGGGAGACCCAGTACTTC. This chain joins TRBV29-1 and TRBJ2-5; TRBD2 is a possible D gene (6 bases). Germline CDR1 is SQVTM and CDR2 is ANQGSEA. With 8 bases removed from V and 5 bases from J, the gap between germline ends came to 15 bases. The CDR3 spans 12 residues.

V is TRBV20-1 and J is TRBJ1-5, with D perhaps TRBD1 (6 bases). V was clipped by 4 bases and J by 5 bases, with 15 bases between them. Per germline, CDR1 DFQATT and CDR2 SNEGSKA (reference sequence). The CDR3 consists of 14 residues. CDR3 amino acids: CSANRQGRHQPQHF. The CDR3 DNA reads as TGCAGTGCTAACCGGCAGGGGAGACATCAGCCCCAGCATTTT.

CDR3 bases: TGTGCCAGCAATAGACTGGGCCAATACAATGAGCAGTTCTTC. Its translation: CASNRLGQYNEQFF. The chain uses TRBV27 and TRBJ2-1; the D is unclear. The V gene's germline CDR1 is MNHEY and CDR2 SMNVEV (reference sequence). V was clipped by 7 bases and J by 4 bases, with 14 bases between them. This CDR3 region has 14 residues.

V and J are TRBV5-1 and TRBJ2-3; 10 nucleotides agree with TRBD2. Unmatched junction bases numbered 7, after V lost 0 bases and J lost 6 bases. The CDR3 sequence is 16 residues long. The germline CDR1 and CDR2 sequences are SGHRS and YFSETQ. CDR3: CASSLGAGGDTDTQYF. DNA for the CDR3: TGCGCCAGCAGCTTGGGAGCGGGAGGGGACACGGATACGCAGTATTTT.

The chain combines TRBV5-1 with TRBJ2-7; the D is unclear. The V end was cut by 6 bases, the J end by 6 bases, with 16 bases between. Germline CDR1 SGHRS, CDR2 YFSETQ. This CDR3 region has 13 residues. The chain's CDR3 is CASTYNKAGEQYF. The DNA for the CDR3 is TGCGCCAGCACCTACAACAAGGCTGGCGAGCAGTACTTC.

This clonotype was counted ten times or more. The chain is built from TRBV12-3 or TRBV12-4 and TRBJ1-5, with D tentatively TRBD1 (6 bases). V gave up 6 bases and J gave up 4 bases, with 16 bases separating them. The CDR3 runs to 15 residues. The CDR3 sequence is CASSYAGQGNQPQHF. In DNA, the CDR3 is TGTGCCAGCAGCTACGCGGGACAAGGAAATCAGCCCCAGCATTTT.

V gene TRBV27 combines with J gene TRBJ2-7; D possibly corresponds to TRBD1 (6 bases). Trimming left V 6 bases short and J 2 bases short, with 20 bases between. The germline V gene has CDR1 MNHEY and CDR2 SMNVEV (reference sequence). The length of the CDR3 is 16 residues. Here the CDR3 reads CASSPMGAGNPYEQYF. For the CDR3, the DNA is TGTGCCAGCAGCCCTATGGGGGCAGGGAATCCCTACGAGCAGTACTTC.

There are many counts of this clonotype. The rearrangement uses TRBV12-3 or TRBV12-4 and TRBJ2-2; 8 bases match TRBD2. V lost 5 bases, J lost 0 bases, and 2 bases stayed unmatched. CDR3 length equals 15 residues. CDR3 nucleotides: TGTGCCAGCAGTCGGGGGGGGGCGAACACCGGGGAGCTGTTTTTT. Protein sequence: CASSRGGANTGELFF.